This T cell receptor (beta chain) emerged from a study of T cells expressing NK-cell markers. Study overall: Eight donors were sequenced, seven testing HCMV-seropositive and one testing seronegative.

Each CDR3 protein gets one entry in TCRdb, which reprocessed the 5' RACE reads and gives no DNA. The specimen's table records 200,000 to 300,000 distinct CDR3 sequences. This CDR3 region has 15 residues. Input material: blood T cells: a sorted CD56 or NKG2C T cell subset, CD4+ or CD8+ T cells, or bulk PBMC T cells (not recorded which). This clonotype was obtained from a man younger than 35 in good health. V and J are TRBV12-3 or TRBV12-4 and TRBJ2-1; TCRdb picks TRBD2, but there is no DNA to check that call. This CDR3 is CASREAGGTHNEQFF.